The entry below describes one TCR beta chain. The specificity of this receptor is unknown. There are no base qualities to consult, and no much larger clone falls within one base. On a MiSeq, deep resolution sequencing aimed for a depth between 1 in 1 million and 1 in 200,000 T cells, with each clonotype covered 10x on average. TCR beta libraries were generated with the immunoSEQ hsTCRB Kit. The paper's data handling went like this. The data were analyzed with ImmunoSEQ Analyzer and ImmunoSEQ Data Assistant, and V, D and J gene assignments followed IMGT definitions. Clonality, with values ranging from 0 to 1, was calculated as one minus the normalized Shannon entropy of productive rearrangement frequencies. Only overrepresented clonotypes making up at least 0.05% of the repertoire of each patient were included in the public clonotype analysis. Repertoires from around 13 age-matched healthy donors in immuneACCESS were used as clonality controls. In its TCRdb copy, this immuneACCESS table keeps in-frame sequences only and misses some clones. Where compared with another copy, unresolved V genes explain less than half of these, and the others have no known cause. V, J and clone size are those of that table, while D and trimming were read from the DNA. The sample includes around 250,000 clones, with 60% to 75% observed a single time. The ten largest clones take up just over 15% of the sample.

According to the study, the label for this sample's time point signals: less than 30 months on ibrutinib. For TCR beta library preparation, 1.5 to 2 micrograms of genomic DNA were extracted from the cryopreserved PBMCs. High-throughput TCR beta sequencing was performed on longitudinal blood samples from CLL patients receiving ibrutinib monotherapy. Patients were enrolled in a phase 2 open-label single-center ibrutinib monotherapy trial. This entry is derived from a study of cytotoxic CD8 clonotypes in ibrutinib-treated CLL (dated by TCRdb to the early 2020s). For context, the study as a whole: The cohort had 11 relapsed/refractory and about 15 treatment-naive patients; about 17 were IGHV unmutated. Responses were partial in some 24 patients and complete in 2; after median roughly 69 months follow-up, some 14 stayed in remission and some twelve progressed. Of the 90 or so people in the trial, around 25 had longitudinal samples available. The response samples were drawn at a median of roughly eleven months into treatment, with a range of roughly 6 to 36 months. Every remission and progressive disease sample was obtained while ibrutinib was still being received by the patients. Cryopreserved peripheral blood mononuclear cells were obtained before treatment, at response, and at either sustained remission or disease progression. On average, each sample had 255,043 productive templates and approximately 100,000 productive rearrangements. Study-wide conclusions, independent of this receptor: Clonality increased at ibrutinib response, stayed stable in sustained remission, and fell back toward baseline at progression. Sampling times were not matched between sustained-remission and progressing patients, and lymph node repertoires were not studied. Baseline clonality was found to be higher than that of age-matched healthy donors and was strongly correlated with circulating CD8+ T-cell counts. Public clonotypes were found to be uncommon and were observed to contract or remain stable during treatment; the increase in clonality was shown to reflect expansion of private clonotypes at ibrutinib response.

From the germline V gene, CDR1 is MNHEY and CDR2 is SVGAGI. The V end gives up 6 bases and the J end 12 bases, leaving 7 bases in the junction not matched to a gene. Its CDR3 holds 12 amino acids, cysteine through phenylalanine. Only the CDR3 DNA is retained, 36 bases long and in frame from the first base. The chain is assembled from TRBV6-5 and TRBJ1-2, with 10 central nucleotides matching TRBD1. The sequence derives from a human donor with chronic lymphocytic leukemia. The starting material was PBMCs, obtained after 24 months of ibrutinib treatment. The DNA sequence reads TGTGCCAGCAGACCGGGACAGGGGACCGACACCTTC. Its product reads: CASRPGQGTDTF.